Below are 11 T cell receptor delta chains sequenced from a single sample in a study of DNA immune sequencing with unique molecular identifiers. Primers for all 8 TRDV and 4 TRDJ genes amplified genomic DNA in 32-plex. The library had 12-nucleotide UMIs introduced over 3 barcoding cycles, then a second adapter PCR. TCRdb fed the multiplex PCR reads to CATT. The sample has about 2,500 delta-chain clones, roughly an eighth seen once. Specimen: gamma-delta T cells from PBMCs. Source of these receptors: a human donor in good health.

Within the sample, this clone is large. Distinct nucleotide sequences in the sample also encode this CDR3. The J gene is TRDJ1, the V gene TRDV2, with 9 bases identical to TRDD3. Germline V gene sequence: CDR1 GEAIGNYY, CDR2 EKD. The CDR3 runs 18 residues. With 2 bases clipped from V and 1 base from J, the junction kept 13 bases outside the gene matches. The DNA of the CDR3 is TGTGCCTGTGACAACCTCTCTGGGGATACGCAGTCCACCGATAAACTCATCTTT. Encoded protein: CACDNLSGDTQSTDKLIF.

This clone was detected a few times. This may arise from a read error, as a much more abundant clone is one base away. The identical CDR3 is also encoded by other nucleotide sequences in the sample. V gene TRDV2 combines with J gene TRDJ3, with D possibly matching TRDD2 (6 bases). Looked up from germline, CDR1 is GEAIGNYY and CDR2 is EKD. CDR3 size: 20 residues. V was shortened by 3 bases and J by 0 bases, with 20 bases between the two germline ends. Here the CDR3 reads CACDVTGGPTSSWDTRQMFF. The CDR3 bases are TGTGCCTGTGACGTTACCGGGGGTCCTACCAGCTCCTGGGACACCCGACAGATGTTTTTC.

This clone is categorized as medium-sized. This specimen includes other DNA sequences encoding the same CDR3. The DNA for the CDR3 is TGTGCCTTTGCTTCCTCAACGGATAGTACTGGGGGATTTAAACTCATCTTT. It yields the protein CAFASSTDSTGGFKLIF. This chain links TRDV3 with TRDJ1; TRDD3 matches 10 bases. V shed 2 bases, J shed 7 bases, and the junction held 19 bases outside the gene matches. Per the germline V gene, CDR1 is TVYSNPD and CDR2 is GDNSRS (reference sequence). The length of the CDR3 is 17 residues.

For this clone: This likely reflects a read error, since a far larger clone is one base away. The genes are TRDV2 and TRDJ3; perhaps TRDD3 as D (5 bases). The germline V gene encodes CDR1 GEAIGNYY and CDR2 EKD. The CDR3 sequence is 18 residues long. The chain's CDR3 is CACGTAAGRVWDTRQMFF. CDR3 in DNA: TGTGCCTGTGGCACCGCGGCGGGGAGGGTATGGGACACCCGACAGATGTTTTTC.

A few counts support this clone. A far larger clone differs by one base, so this is likely a read error. Other nucleotide sequences in the sample specify the same CDR3. V is TRDV2 and J is TRDJ1, with 9 positions matching TRDD3. The CDR3 contains 20 residues. Germline loops: CDR1 GEAIGNYY, CDR2 EKD. CDR3 region: CACDPLSTVLGEGDTDKLIF. The DNA of the CDR3 is TGTGCCTGTGACCCCCTATCCACCGTACTGGGGGAAGGGGACACTGATAAACTCATCTTT.

As regards this clone: A far larger clone is one nucleotide away, so this likely arose from a read error. This sample includes further DNA sequences coding for the same CDR3. This rearrangement joins TRDV3 to TRDJ1; TRDD3 aligns across 10 bases. V dropped 2 bases and J dropped 11; count of bases not matched to a gene: 23. CDR1 is TVYSNPD, CDR2 GDNSRS, per germline (reference sequence). The CDR3 has 17 amino acids. The CDR3 DNA follows: TGTGCCTTTGCTTCCTCAACGGATAGTACTGGGGGATTTAAGCTCATCTTT. It yields the protein CAFASSTDSTGGFKLIF.

For this clone: The protein given by TCRdb reflects a much larger clone and differs at residue 13 from this DNA's translation, likely from a read error; the protein shown is the DNA's translation. The chain employs TRDV2 and TRDJ3; TRDD3 matches 7 bases. Germline loops: CDR1 GEAIGNYY, CDR2 EKD. The CDR3 sequence is 19 residues long. The CDR3 DNA reads TGTGCCTGTGACACCGCTGGGGGCCTTAGCTCCTGGGAGACCCGACAGATGTTTTTC. It codes for CACDTAGGLSSWETRQMFF.

CDR3 in amino acids: CALGEPGGTRSDKLIF. CDR3 nucleotide sequence: TGTGCTCTTGGGGAACCTGGGGGAACTCGGTCCGATAAACTCATCTTT. There is no V gene call, and the J gene is TRDJ1; no check of the table's D call, TRDD3, against the DNA was made. The length of the CDR3 is 16 residues.

This clone is labeled medium-sized. This sequence joins TRDV1 and TRDJ1, with TRDD3 matching 13 bases. TCRdb lists no J gene, so it was determined here by aligning the DNA to germline. The length of the CDR3 is 24 residues. The V gene's germline CDR1 is TSWWSYY and CDR2 QGS. After removal of 0 bases from V and 0 bases from J, the junction contained 22 bases not matched to a gene. The CDR3, as DNA: TGTGCTCTTGGGGAACTACTTGGGCCTAGTACTGGGGGATACGCTGGGGAAAACACCGATAAACTCATCTTT. Translated, it gives CALGELLGPSTGGYAGENTDKLIF.

This clone has more than one count but fewer than ten. No V gene call is available, although the J gene is TRDJ1; the listed D gene, TRDD2, was not tested against the DNA. CDR3 length: 18 amino acids. The CDR3 loop reads CALGDIWPSGLPTNKLIF. CDR3 DNA: TGTGCTCTTGGGGACATCTGGCCCTCAGGCCTTCCTACAAATAAACTCATCTTT.

This clone counts as medium-sized. Different DNA sequences within this sample yield the same CDR3. The chain joins TRDV3 to TRDJ1, with 9 bases lining up with TRDD3. Germline assignment: CDR1 TVYSNPD and CDR2 GDNSRS (reference sequence). The CDR3 has 16 amino acids. Trimming took 4 bases from V and 0 from J; bases not matched to a gene: 12. The CDR3 protein is CASLYWGRNYTDKLIF. CDR3 sequence (DNA): TGTGCCTCCCTGTACTGGGGGAGGAATTACACCGATAAACTCATCTTT.